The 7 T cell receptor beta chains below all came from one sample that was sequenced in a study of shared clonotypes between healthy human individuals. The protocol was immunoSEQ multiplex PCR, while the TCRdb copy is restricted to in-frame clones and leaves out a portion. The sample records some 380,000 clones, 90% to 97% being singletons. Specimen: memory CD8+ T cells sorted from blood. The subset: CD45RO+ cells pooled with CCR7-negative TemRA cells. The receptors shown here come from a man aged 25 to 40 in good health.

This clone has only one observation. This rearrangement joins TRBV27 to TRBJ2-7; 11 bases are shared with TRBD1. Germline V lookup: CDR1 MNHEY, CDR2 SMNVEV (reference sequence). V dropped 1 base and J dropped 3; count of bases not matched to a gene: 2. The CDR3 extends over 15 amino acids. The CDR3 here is CASSLYGTGGYEQYF. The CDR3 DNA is TGTGCCAGCAGTTTATATGGGACAGGGGGCTACGAGCAGTACTTC.

The CDR3 DNA reads as TGTGCCAGAAGCTTGACCCCCACTTGGTCCTACGAGCAGTACTTC. Protein product: CARSLTPTWSYEQYF. This chain uses TRBV5-3 with TRBJ2-7; D unresolved. TRBV5-3 is reported as an ORF; its role is uncertain. V lost 1 base, J lost 1 base, and 12 bases lay in between. The CDR3 covers 15 residues.

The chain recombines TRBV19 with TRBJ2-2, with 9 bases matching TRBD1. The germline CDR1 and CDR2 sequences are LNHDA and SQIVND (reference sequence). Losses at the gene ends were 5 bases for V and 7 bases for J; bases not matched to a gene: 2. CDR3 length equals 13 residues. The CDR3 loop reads CASSYRGRGELFF. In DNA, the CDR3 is TGTGCCAGTAGTTACAGGGGGCGCGGGGAGCTGTTTTTT.

The CDR3 is CASSRETGELFF. The DNA for the CDR3 is TGTGCCAGCAGCAGGGAGACCGGGGAGCTGTTTTTT. The chain is built from TRBV13 and TRBJ2-2; a weak D match, TRBD2 (5 bases). This CDR3 contains 12 residues. V was cut by 5 bases and J by 5 bases, with 6 bases left in between. Germline lookup yields CDR1 PRHDT and CDR2 FYEKMQ (reference sequence).

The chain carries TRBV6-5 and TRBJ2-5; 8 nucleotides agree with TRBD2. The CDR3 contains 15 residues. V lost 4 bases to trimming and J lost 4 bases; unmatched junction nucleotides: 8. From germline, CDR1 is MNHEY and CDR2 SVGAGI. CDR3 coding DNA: TGTGCCAGCAGTTCGGCGGGAGGAGTGGTAGAGACCCAGTACTTC. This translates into CASSSAGGVVETQYF.

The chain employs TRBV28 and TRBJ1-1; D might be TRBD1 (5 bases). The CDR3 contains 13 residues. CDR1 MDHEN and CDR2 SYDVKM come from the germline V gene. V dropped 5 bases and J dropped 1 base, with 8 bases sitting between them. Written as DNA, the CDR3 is TGTGCCAGCAGTCCTGGGACGAACACTGAAGCTTTCTTT. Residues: CASSPGTNTEAFF.

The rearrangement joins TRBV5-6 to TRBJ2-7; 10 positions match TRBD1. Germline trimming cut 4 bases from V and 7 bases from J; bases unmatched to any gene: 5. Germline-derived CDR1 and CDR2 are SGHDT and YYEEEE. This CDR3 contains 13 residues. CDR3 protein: CASSPGQGREQYF. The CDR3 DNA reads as TGTGCCAGCAGCCCGGGACAGGGGAGGGAGCAGTACTTC. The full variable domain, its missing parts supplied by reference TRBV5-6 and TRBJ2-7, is DAGVTQSPTHLIKTRGQQVTLRCSPKSGHDTVSWYQQALGQGPQFIFQYYEEEERQRGNFPDRFSGHQFPNYSSELNVNALLLGDSALYLCASSPGQGREQYFGPGTRLTVT.